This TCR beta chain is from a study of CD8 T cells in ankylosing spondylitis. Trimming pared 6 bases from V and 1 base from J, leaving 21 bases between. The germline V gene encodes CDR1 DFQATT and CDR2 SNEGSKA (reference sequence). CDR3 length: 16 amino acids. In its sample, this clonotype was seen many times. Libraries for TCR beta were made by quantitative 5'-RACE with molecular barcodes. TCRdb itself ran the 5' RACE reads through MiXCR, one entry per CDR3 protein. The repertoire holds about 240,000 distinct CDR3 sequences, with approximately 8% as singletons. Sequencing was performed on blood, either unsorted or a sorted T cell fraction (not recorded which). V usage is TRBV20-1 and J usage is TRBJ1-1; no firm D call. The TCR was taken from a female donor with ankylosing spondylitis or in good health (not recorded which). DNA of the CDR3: TGCAGTGCCAAGATCGCCCTGGAGACACAGAACACTGAAGCTTTCTTT. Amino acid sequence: CSAKIALETQNTEAFF.